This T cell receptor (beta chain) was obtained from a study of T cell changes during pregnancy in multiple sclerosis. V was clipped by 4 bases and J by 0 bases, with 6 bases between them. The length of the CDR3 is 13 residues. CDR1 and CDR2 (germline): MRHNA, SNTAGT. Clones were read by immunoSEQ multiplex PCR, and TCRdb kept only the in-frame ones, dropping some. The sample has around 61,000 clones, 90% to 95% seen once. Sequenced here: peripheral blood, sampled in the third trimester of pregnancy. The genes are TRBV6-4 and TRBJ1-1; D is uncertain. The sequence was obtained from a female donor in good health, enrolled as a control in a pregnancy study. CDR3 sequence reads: CASSAVMNTEAFF. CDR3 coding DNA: TGTGCCAGCAGTGCAGTGATGAACACTGAAGCTTTCTTT.